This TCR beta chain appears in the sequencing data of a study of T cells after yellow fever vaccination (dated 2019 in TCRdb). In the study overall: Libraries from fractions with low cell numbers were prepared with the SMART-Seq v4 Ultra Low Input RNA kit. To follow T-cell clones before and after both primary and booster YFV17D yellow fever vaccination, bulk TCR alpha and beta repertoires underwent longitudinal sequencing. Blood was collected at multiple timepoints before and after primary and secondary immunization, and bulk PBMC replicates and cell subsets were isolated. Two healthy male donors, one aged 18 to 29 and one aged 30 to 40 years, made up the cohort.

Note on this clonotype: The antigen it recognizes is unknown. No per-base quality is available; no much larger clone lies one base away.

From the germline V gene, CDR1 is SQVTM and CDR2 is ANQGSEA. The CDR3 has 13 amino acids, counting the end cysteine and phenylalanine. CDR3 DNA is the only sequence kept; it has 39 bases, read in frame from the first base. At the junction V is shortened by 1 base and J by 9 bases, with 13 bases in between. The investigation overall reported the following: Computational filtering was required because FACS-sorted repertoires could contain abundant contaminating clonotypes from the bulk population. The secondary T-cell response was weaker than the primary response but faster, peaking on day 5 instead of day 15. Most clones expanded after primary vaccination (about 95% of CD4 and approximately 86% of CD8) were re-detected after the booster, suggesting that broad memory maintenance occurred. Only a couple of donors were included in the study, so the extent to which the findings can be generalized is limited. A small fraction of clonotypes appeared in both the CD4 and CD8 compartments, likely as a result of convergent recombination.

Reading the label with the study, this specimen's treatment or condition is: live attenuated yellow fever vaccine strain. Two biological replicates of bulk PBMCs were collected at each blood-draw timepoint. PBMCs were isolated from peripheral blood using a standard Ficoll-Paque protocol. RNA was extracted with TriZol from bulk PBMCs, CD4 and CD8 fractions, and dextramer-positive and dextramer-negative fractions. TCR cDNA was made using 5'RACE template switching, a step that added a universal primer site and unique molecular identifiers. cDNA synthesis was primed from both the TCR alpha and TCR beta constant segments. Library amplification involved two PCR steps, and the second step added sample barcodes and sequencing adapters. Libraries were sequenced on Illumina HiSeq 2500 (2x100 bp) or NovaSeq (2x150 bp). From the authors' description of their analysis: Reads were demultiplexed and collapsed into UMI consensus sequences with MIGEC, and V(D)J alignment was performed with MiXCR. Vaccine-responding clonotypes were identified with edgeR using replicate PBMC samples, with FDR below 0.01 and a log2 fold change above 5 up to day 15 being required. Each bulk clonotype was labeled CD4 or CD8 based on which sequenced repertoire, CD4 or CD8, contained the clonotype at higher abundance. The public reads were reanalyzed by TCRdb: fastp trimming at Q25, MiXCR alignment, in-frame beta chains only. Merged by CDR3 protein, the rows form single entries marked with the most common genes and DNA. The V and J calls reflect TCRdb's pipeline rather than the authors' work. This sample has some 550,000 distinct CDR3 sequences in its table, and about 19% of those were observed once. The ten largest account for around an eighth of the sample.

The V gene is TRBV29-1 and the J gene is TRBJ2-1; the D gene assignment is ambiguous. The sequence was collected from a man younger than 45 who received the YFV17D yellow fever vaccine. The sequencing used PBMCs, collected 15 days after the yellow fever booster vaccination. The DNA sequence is TGCAGCGTTGAAGCAAGCATTCAGGTTGAGCAGTTCTTC. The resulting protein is CSVEASIQVEQFF.